This is a list of T cell receptor beta chains from one sample in a study of cytomegalovirus exposure and HLA in healthy donors. The method was immunoSEQ multiplex PCR; TCRdb's version includes in-frame clones alone and lacks a portion of them. The table lists roughly 120,000 clones, around 94% of them singletons. Sequencing input: PBMCs. These receptors originate from a young woman in good health and CMV-seronegative. CDR3s include the opening cysteine and the closing phenylalanine or tryptophan. The D gene is left open where the match is weak. Some rows mark clone size as missing; the rest say once, few, many or name a class of expanded clone.

V gene: TRBV5-4; J gene: TRBJ1-3; clone size: .; D gene: .; CDR3 DNA: TGTGCCAGCAGCAAGACAGCCTCTGGAAACACCATATATTTT; CDR3 protein: CASSKTASGNTIYF
V gene: TRBV2; J gene: TRBJ2-3; clone size: .; D gene: TRBD1; CDR3 DNA: TGTGCCAGCAGTACTGACAGGGGGAGGACAGATACGCAGTATTTT; CDR3 protein: CASSTDRGRTDTQYF
V gene: TRBV28; J gene: TRBJ1-1; clone size: .; D gene: .; CDR3 DNA: TGTGCCAGCAGTCCCCGGACGGGGAAAGGGACTGAAGCTTTCTTT; CDR3 protein: CASSPRTGKGTEAFF
V gene: TRBV14; J gene: TRBJ2-3; clone size: .; D gene: TRBD2; CDR3 DNA: TGTGCCAGCAGCCCCGGGACTAGCTGGGGTGGAGATACGCAGTATTTT; CDR3 protein: CASSPGTSWGGDTQYF
V gene: TRBV21-1; J gene: TRBJ2-3; clone size: .; D gene: .; CDR3 DNA: TGTGCCCGCTACAGGGGGCGCGTATTGGATACGCAGTATTTT; CDR3 protein: CARYRGRVLDTQYF
V gene: TRBV9; J gene: TRBJ2-5; clone size: .; D gene: TRBD1; CDR3 DNA: TGTGCCAGCAGCGTGACAGGGTTGACGGAGACCCAGTACTTC; CDR3 protein: CASSVTGLTETQYF
V gene: TRBV2; J gene: TRBJ1-2; clone size: .; D gene: TRBD1; CDR3 DNA: TGTGCCAGCGTAACAGGGGGTCTTGGCTACACCTTC; CDR3 protein: CASVTGGLGYTF
V gene: TRBV10-3; J gene: TRBJ2-7; clone size: .; D gene: .; CDR3 DNA: TGTGCCACGGCCGGCCAGGCTTCCTACGAGCAGTACTTC; CDR3 protein: CATAGQASYEQYF
V gene: TRBV28; J gene: TRBJ2-7; clone size: .; D gene: TRBD2; CDR3 DNA: TGTGCCAGCGGGGAGCGGGAGCAGGGGCAGTACTTC; CDR3 protein: CASGEREQGQYF
V gene: TRBV6-1; J gene: TRBJ2-3; clone size: .; D gene: TRBD1; CDR3 DNA: TGTGCCAGCAGTCTCTGGACAGGGGGTGGGGATACGCAGTATTTT; CDR3 protein: CASSLWTGGGDTQYF
V gene: TRBV6-1; J gene: TRBJ1-2; clone size: .; D gene: TRBD1; CDR3 DNA: TGTGCCAGCAGGAAACAGGGGGCGAACTATGGCTACACCTTC; CDR3 protein: CASRKQGANYGYTF
V gene: TRBV9; J gene: TRBJ2-3; clone size: .; D gene: .; CDR3 DNA: TGTGCCAGCAGCGTAGAAGCGGCGGATACGCAGTATTTT; CDR3 protein: CASSVEAADTQYF
V gene: TRBV25-1; J gene: TRBJ1-2; clone size: .; D gene: .; CDR3 DNA: TGTGCCAGCAGCCCCCAAGAGCGGACGGATGGCTACACCTTC; CDR3 protein: CASSPQERTDGYTF
V gene: TRBV7-9; J gene: TRBJ1-3; clone size: .; D gene: .; CDR3 DNA: TGTGCCAGCAGCTTTAGGACTGAACCCTCTGGAAACACCATATATTTT; CDR3 protein: CASSFRTEPSGNTIYF
V gene: TRBV4-1; J gene: TRBJ1-5; clone size: .; D gene: TRBD1; CDR3 DNA: TGCGCCAGCAGCCGAGTCGAGGGGACAGGGGGGGGGCCCCAGCATTTT; CDR3 protein: CASSRVEGTGGGPQHF
V gene: TRBV4-1; J gene: TRBJ1-2; clone size: .; D gene: TRBD1; CDR3 DNA: TGCGCCAGCAGCCACGTCGGGACAGGGCCGCTTGAAAACTATGGCTACACCTTC; CDR3 protein: CASSHVGTGPLENYGYTF
V gene: TRBV30; J gene: TRBJ1-2; clone size: .; D gene: TRBD1; CDR3 DNA: TGTGCCTGGGATGGGACAGGCCAAGGCTACACCTTC; CDR3 protein: CAWDGTGQGYTF
V gene: TRBV19; J gene: TRBJ2-2; clone size: .; D gene: TRBD1; CDR3 DNA: TGTGCCAGTAGTATATCTGGGACAGGGGTTTTACTCCGGGAGCTGTTTTTT; CDR3 protein: CASSISGTGVLLRELFF
V gene: TRBV2; J gene: TRBJ2-7; clone size: .; D gene: TRBD2; CDR3 DNA: TGTGCCAGCGCGAGGGTAGCGGGGGGGGCCTACGAGCAGTACTTC; CDR3 protein: CASARVAGGAYEQYF
V gene: TRBV19; J gene: TRBJ2-6; clone size: .; D gene: TRBD2; CDR3 DNA: TGTGCCAGTAGTCTAAACAGCCCCCCCGGACTAGCGGTAAGCTCTGGGGCCAACGTCCTGACTTTC; CDR3 protein: CASSLNSPPGLAVSSGANVLTF
V gene: TRBV7-9; J gene: TRBJ2-7; clone size: .; D gene: TRBD1; CDR3 DNA: TGTGCCAGCAGCTTAGGAAGAACAGGGGGAGACGAGCAGTACTTC; CDR3 protein: CASSLGRTGGDEQYF
V gene: TRBV6-1; J gene: TRBJ1-1; clone size: .; D gene: .; CDR3 DNA: TGTGCCAGCAGGCGGATGAACACTGAAGCTTTCTTT; CDR3 protein: CASRRMNTEAFF
V gene: TRBV7-9; J gene: TRBJ2-7; clone size: once; D gene: TRBD2; CDR3 DNA: TGTGCCAGCAGTAATAGCGGGAGCTACGAGCAGTACTTC; CDR3 protein: CASSNSGSYEQYF
V gene: TRBV2; J gene: TRBJ2-3; clone size: .; D gene: .; CDR3 DNA: TGTGCCAGCGAAGGCAGGAGGTCAGATACGCAGTATTTT; CDR3 protein: CASEGRRSDTQYF
V gene: TRBV18; J gene: TRBJ1-3; clone size: .; D gene: .; CDR3 DNA: TGTGCCAGCTCACCACCGGGAGGCCGTGGAAACACCATATATTTT; CDR3 protein: CASSPPGGRGNTIYF
V gene: TRBV9; J gene: TRBJ2-3; clone size: .; D gene: .; CDR3 DNA: TGTGCCAGCAGCGACAGGGTCTGGACAGATACGCAGTATTTT; CDR3 protein: CASSDRVWTDTQYF
V gene: TRBV5-1; J gene: TRBJ2-7; clone size: .; D gene: TRBD1; CDR3 DNA: TGCGCCAGCAGCCCCTGGACAGGGACCTACGAGCAGTACTTC; CDR3 protein: CASSPWTGTYEQYF
V gene: TRBV5-5; J gene: TRBJ1-1; clone size: .; D gene: .; CDR3 DNA: TGTGCCAGCAGCTTGGACAGATTGAACACTGAAGCTTTCTTT; CDR3 protein: CASSLDRLNTEAFF
V gene: TRBV7-9; J gene: TRBJ2-5; clone size: .; D gene: TRBD2; CDR3 DNA: TGTGCCAGCAGCCGACTAGCGGGGGGGCCAGGGGAGACCCAGTACTTC; CDR3 protein: CASSRLAGGPGETQYF
V gene: TRBV30; J gene: TRBJ2-7; clone size: .; D gene: .; CDR3 DNA: TGTGCCTGGAATCGAGGCATGGGGAGCGAGCAGTACTTC; CDR3 protein: CAWNRGMGSEQYF
V gene: TRBV2; J gene: TRBJ2-1; clone size: .; D gene: TRBD2; CDR3 DNA: TGTGCCAGCAGGAACACGGGACTAGCGGGCAATGAGCAGTTCTTC; CDR3 protein: CASRNTGLAGNEQFF
V gene: TRBV5-6; J gene: TRBJ2-5; clone size: .; D gene: .; CDR3 DNA: TGTGCCAGCAGCTTGACCGGGACACAAGAGACCCAGTACTTC; CDR3 protein: CASSLTGTQETQYF
V gene: TRBV6-5; J gene: TRBJ2-7; clone size: .; D gene: .; CDR3 DNA: TGTGCCAGCAGTTACTCAGGCGGATCCTACGAGCAGTACTTC; CDR3 protein: CASSYSGGSYEQYF
V gene: TRBV27; J gene: TRBJ1-2; clone size: .; D gene: .; CDR3 DNA: TGTGCCAGCAGTTTGACAGCCTCTAACTATGGCTACACCTTC; CDR3 protein: CASSLTASNYGYTF
V gene: TRBV6-1; J gene: TRBJ2-7; clone size: .; D gene: .; CDR3 DNA: TGTGCCAGCAGTGAAGGAGTAGCACCCGGGGAGCAGTACTTC; CDR3 protein: CASSEGVAPGEQYF
V gene: TRBV19; J gene: TRBJ2-5; clone size: .; D gene: TRBD1; CDR3 DNA: TGTGCCAGTAGTGGCACAGGGGGCACCGAGACCCAGTACTTC; CDR3 protein: CASSGTGGTETQYF
V gene: TRBV5-6; J gene: TRBJ2-1; clone size: .; D gene: TRBD2; CDR3 DNA: TGTGCCAGCAGCTTGGAAGCGGGGGGAGTTTCTTCCTACAATGAGCAGTTCTTC; CDR3 protein: CASSLEAGGVSSYNEQFF
V gene: TRBV6-5; J gene: TRBJ2-2; clone size: .; D gene: .; CDR3 DNA: TGTGCCAGCAGGCAAGGACAGAGTTTCACCGGGGAGCTGTTTTTT; CDR3 protein: CASRQGQSFTGELFF
V gene: TRBV5-1; J gene: TRBJ1-1; clone size: .; D gene: .; CDR3 DNA: TGCGCCAGCAGCTTAAGGGGCGAGGGGGTCACTGAAGCTTTCTTT; CDR3 protein: CASSLRGEGVTEAFF
V gene: TRBV5-6; J gene: TRBJ2-1; clone size: .; D gene: .; CDR3 DNA: TGTGCCAGCAGCTTGGCCAGTGTCAATGAGCAGTTCTTC; CDR3 protein: CASSLASVNEQFF
V gene: TRBV4-1; J gene: TRBJ1-1; clone size: .; D gene: .; CDR3 DNA: TGCGCCAGCAGCCACCAACAGGAGATTGCTGAAGCTTTCTTT; CDR3 protein: CASSHQQEIAEAFF
V gene: TRBV7-9; J gene: TRBJ2-3; clone size: .; D gene: TRBD2; CDR3 DNA: TGTGCCAGCAGCGCAACTAGCGGGGAAACAGATACGCAGTATTTT; CDR3 protein: CASSATSGETDTQYF
V gene: TRBV6-6; J gene: TRBJ1-2; clone size: .; D gene: .; CDR3 DNA: TGTGCCAGCAGTTATGAAGGGAGGGATGGAGGCTACACCTTC; CDR3 protein: CASSYEGRDGGYTF
V gene: TRBV6-1; J gene: TRBJ1-5; clone size: .; D gene: TRBD1; CDR3 DNA: TGTGCCAGCAGTGAACTCCCACAGGGGTTGTATCAGCCCCAGCATTTT; CDR3 protein: CASSELPQGLYQPQHF
V gene: TRBV18; J gene: TRBJ1-1; clone size: .; D gene: TRBD1; CDR3 DNA: TGTGCCAGCTCACCGAGACAGGGGGCGGGTGAAGCTTTCTTT; CDR3 protein: CASSPRQGAGEAFF
V gene: TRBV4-2; J gene: TRBJ1-6; clone size: .; D gene: .; CDR3 DNA: TGTGCCAGCAGCCAAGCCCCCCAGATAAATTCACCCCTCCACTTT; CDR3 protein: CASSQAPQINSPLHF
V gene: TRBV25-1; J gene: TRBJ1-1; clone size: once; D gene: .; CDR3 DNA: TGTGCCAGCAGTGGGGGGGGGAACACTGAAGCTTTCTTT; CDR3 protein: CASSGGGNTEAFF
V gene: TRBV2; J gene: TRBJ1-1; clone size: .; D gene: .; CDR3 DNA: TGTGCCAGCAGTGAACGAGGGTCTTTGGACACTGAAGCTTTCTTT; CDR3 protein: CASSERGSLDTEAFF
V gene: TRBV28; J gene: TRBJ2-7; clone size: .; D gene: .; CDR3 DNA: TGTGCCAGCAGTCCGCAGACAGCCAAGAGCTCCTACGAGCAGTACTTC; CDR3 protein: CASSPQTAKSSYEQYF
V gene: TRBV5-4; J gene: TRBJ1-1; clone size: .; D gene: .; CDR3 DNA: TGTGCCAGCAGCTTGTTCCAGGGGAGTTCCATGAACACTGAAGCTTTCTTT; CDR3 protein: CASSLFQGSSMNTEAFF
V gene: TRBV12-5; J gene: TRBJ1-6; clone size: .; D gene: TRBD1; CDR3 DNA: TGTGCTAGTGGTTTAGACAGGGCTACTAATTCACCCCTCCACTTT; CDR3 protein: CASGLDRATNSPLHF
V gene: TRBV7-9; J gene: TRBJ1-5; clone size: .; D gene: TRBD1; CDR3 DNA: TGTGCCAGCAGCTTAGGGGGGACAGGGTTTACGGCCCAGCATTTT; CDR3 protein: CASSLGGTGFTAQHF
V gene: TRBV7-3; J gene: TRBJ2-2; clone size: .; D gene: .; CDR3 DNA: TGTGCCAGCAGCGCCCGGGGGTCCGGGGAGCTGTTTTTT; CDR3 protein: CASSARGSGELFF
V gene: TRBV9; J gene: TRBJ2-3; clone size: .; D gene: .; CDR3 DNA: TGTGCCAGCAGCGTAGACTCCTCGAATACGCAGTATTTT; CDR3 protein: CASSVDSSNTQYF
V gene: TRBV27; J gene: TRBJ2-7; clone size: once; D gene: TRBD1; CDR3 DNA: TGTGCCAGCAGTTTGACAGGGGTCGGATACGAGCAGTACTTC; CDR3 protein: CASSLTGVGYEQYF
V gene: TRBV11-2; J gene: TRBJ1-1; clone size: .; D gene: .; CDR3 DNA: TGTGCCAGCAGCTCAGGATTAGGAGCTTTCTTT; CDR3 protein: CASSSGLGAFF